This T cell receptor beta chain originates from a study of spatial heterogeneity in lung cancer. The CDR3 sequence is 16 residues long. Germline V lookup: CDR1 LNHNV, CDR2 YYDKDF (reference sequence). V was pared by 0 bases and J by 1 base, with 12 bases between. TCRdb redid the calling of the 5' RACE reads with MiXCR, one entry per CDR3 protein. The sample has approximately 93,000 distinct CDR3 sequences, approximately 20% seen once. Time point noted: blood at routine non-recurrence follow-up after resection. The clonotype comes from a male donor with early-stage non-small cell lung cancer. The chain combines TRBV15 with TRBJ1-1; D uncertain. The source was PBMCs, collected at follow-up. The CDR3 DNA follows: TGTGCCACCAGCAGAGATAAAGCCCTAACGAACACTGAAGCTTTCTTT. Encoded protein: CATSRDKALTNTEAFF. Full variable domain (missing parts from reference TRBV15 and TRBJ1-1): DAMVIQNPRYQVTQFGKPVTLSCSQTLNHNVMYWYQQKSSQAPKLLFHYYDKDFNNEADTPDNFQSRRPNTSFCFLDIRSPGLGDTAMYLCATSRDKALTNTEAFFGQGTRLTVV.